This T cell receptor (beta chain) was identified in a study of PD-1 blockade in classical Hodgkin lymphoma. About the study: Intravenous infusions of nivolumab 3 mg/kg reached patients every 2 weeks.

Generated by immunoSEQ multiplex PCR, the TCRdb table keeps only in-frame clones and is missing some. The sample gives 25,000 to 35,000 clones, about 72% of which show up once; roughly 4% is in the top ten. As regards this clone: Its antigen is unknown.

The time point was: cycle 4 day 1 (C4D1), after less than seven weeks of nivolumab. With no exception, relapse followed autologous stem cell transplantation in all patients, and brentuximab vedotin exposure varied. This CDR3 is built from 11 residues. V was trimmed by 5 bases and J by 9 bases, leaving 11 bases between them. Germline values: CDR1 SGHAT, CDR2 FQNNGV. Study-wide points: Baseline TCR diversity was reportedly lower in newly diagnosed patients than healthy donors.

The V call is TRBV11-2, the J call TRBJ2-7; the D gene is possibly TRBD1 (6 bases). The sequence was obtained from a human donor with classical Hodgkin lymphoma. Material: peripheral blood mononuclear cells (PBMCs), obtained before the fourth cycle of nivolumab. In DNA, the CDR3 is TGTGCCAGCAGCCTGGGGGCAGGGCAGTACTTC. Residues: CASSLGAGQYF.